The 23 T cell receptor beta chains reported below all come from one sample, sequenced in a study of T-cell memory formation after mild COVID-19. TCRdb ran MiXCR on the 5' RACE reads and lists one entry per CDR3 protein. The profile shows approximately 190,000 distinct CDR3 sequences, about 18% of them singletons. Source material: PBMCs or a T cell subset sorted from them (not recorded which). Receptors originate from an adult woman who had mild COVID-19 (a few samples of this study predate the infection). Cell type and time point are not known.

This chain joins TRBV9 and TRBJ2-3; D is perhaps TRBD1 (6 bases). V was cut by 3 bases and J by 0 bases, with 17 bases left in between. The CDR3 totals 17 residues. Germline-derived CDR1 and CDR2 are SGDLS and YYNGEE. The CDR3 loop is CASSETPGHYSTDTQYF. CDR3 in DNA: TGTGCCAGCAGCGAGACCCCGGGACATTATAGCACAGATACGCAGTATTTT.

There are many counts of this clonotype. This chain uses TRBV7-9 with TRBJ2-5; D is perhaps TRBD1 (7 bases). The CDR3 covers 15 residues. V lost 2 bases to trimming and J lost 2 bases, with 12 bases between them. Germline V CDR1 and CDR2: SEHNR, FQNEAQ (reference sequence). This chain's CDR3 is CASSLPQGGQETQYF. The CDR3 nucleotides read TGTGCCAGCAGCTTACCGCAGGGGGGACAAGAGACCCAGTACTTC.

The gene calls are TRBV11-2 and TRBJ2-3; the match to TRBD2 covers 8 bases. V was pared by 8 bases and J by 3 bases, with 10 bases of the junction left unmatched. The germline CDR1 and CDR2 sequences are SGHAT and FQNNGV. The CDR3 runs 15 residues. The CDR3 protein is CASSPRGGRTDTQYF. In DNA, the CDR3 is TGTGCCAGCTCCCCTAGAGGCGGGAGGACAGATACGCAGTATTTT.

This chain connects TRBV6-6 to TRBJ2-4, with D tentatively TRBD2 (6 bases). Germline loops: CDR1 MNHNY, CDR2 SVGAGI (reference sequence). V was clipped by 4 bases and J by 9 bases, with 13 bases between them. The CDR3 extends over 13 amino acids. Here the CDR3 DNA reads TGTGCCAGCAGTTGGCGCCCAGCGGGCATTCAGTACTTC. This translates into CASSWRPAGIQYF.

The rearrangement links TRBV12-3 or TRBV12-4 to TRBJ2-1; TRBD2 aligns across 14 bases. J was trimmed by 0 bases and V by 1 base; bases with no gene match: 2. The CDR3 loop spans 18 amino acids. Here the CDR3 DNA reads TGTGCCAGCAGTTTAGGGACTAGCGGGGGGCCCTCCTACAATGAGCAGTTCTTC. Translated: CASSLGTSGGPSYNEQFF.

The DNA for the CDR3 is TGCGCCAGCAGCCCAACAGGGAATTGGGAGACCCAGTACTTC. It is translated as CASSPTGNWETQYF. This rearrangement joins TRBV5-1 to TRBJ2-5, with D perhaps matching TRBD1 (6 bases). Looked up from germline, CDR1 is SGHRS and CDR2 is YFSETQ. Trimming pared 4 bases from V and 5 bases from J, leaving 15 bases between. The CDR3 length is 14 residues.

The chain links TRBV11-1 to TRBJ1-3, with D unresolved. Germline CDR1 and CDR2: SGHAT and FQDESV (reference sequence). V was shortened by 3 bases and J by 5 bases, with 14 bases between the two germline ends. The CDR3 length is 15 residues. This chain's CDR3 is CASSFQTGPRNTIYF. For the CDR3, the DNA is TGTGCCAGCAGCTTTCAGACCGGGCCTCGAAACACCATATATTTT.

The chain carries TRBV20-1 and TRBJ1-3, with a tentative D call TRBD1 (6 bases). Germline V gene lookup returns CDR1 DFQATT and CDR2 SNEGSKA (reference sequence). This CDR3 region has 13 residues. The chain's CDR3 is CRAGQSSGNTIYF. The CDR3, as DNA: TGCAGGGCCGGACAGAGCTCTGGAAACACCATATATTTT.

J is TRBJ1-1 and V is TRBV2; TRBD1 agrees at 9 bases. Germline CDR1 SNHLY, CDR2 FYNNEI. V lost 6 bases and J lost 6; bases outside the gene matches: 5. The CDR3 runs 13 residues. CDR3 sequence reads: CASRFTGGPEAFF. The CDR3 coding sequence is TGTGCCAGCAGATTCACAGGGGGCCCTGAAGCTTTCTTT.

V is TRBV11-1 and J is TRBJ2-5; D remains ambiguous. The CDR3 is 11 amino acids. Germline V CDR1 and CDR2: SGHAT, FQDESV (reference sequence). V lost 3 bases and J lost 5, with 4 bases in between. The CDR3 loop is CASSFEETQYF. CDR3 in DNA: TGTGCCAGCAGCTTTGAGGAGACCCAGTACTTC.

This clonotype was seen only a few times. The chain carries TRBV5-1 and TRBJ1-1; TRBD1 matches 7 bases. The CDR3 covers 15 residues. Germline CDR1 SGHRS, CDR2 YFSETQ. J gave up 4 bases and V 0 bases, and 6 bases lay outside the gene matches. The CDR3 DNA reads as TGCGCCAGCAGCTTGGACCCAGGGGGATTCACTGAAGCTTTCTTT. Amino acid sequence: CASSLDPGGFTEAFF.

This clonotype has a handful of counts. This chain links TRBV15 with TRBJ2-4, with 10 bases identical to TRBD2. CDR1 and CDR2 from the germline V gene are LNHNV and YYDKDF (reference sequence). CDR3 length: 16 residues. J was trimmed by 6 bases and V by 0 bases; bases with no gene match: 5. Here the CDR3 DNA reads TGTGCCACCAGCAGAGATGAACAGCGGGGGGGAAACATTCAGTACTTC. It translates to CATSRDEQRGGNIQYF.

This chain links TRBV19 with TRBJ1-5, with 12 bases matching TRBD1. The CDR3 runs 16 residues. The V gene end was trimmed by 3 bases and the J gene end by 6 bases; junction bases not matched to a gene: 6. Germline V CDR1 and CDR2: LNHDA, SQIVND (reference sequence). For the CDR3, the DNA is TGTGCCAGTAGTATCGTTGGGACAGGGGGCTTTCAGCCCCAGCATTTT. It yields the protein CASSIVGTGGFQPQHF. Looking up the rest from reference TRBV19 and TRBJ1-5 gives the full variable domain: DGGITQSPKYLFRKEGQNVTLSCEQNLNHDAMYWYRQDPGQGLRLIYYSQIVNDFQKGDIAEGYSVSREKKESFPLTVTSAQKNPTAFYLCASSIVGTGGFQPQHFGDGTRLSIL.

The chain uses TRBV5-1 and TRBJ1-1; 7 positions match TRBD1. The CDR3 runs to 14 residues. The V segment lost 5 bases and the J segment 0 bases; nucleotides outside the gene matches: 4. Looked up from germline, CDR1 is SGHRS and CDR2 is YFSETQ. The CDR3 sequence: CASRAGGVNTEAFF. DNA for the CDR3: TGCGCCAGCAGGGCAGGGGGGGTGAACACTGAAGCTTTCTTT.

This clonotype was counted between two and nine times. CDR3 nucleotides: TGTGCCAGCAGCTTGGAAGGGGGTACTTTCGAGACCCAGTACTTC. It is translated as CASSLEGGTFETQYF. V gene TRBV5-4 combines with J gene TRBJ2-5; possibly TRBD1 for D (6 bases). The CDR3 has 15 amino acids. Germline loops: CDR1 SGHNT, CDR2 YYREEE (reference sequence). V was cut by 0 bases and J by 5 bases, with 14 bases left in between. Filled out from reference TRBV5-4 and TRBJ2-5, the complete variable domain reads ETGVTQSPTHLIKTRGQQVTLRCSSQSGHNTVSWYQQALGQGPQFIFQYYREEENGRGNFPPRFSGLQFPNYSSELNVNALELDDSALYLCASSLEGGTFETQYFGPGTRLLVL.

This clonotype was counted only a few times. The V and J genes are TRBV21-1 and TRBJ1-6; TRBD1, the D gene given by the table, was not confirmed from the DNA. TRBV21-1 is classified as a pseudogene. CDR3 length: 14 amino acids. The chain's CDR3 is CASSHRGQNSPLHF. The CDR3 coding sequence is TGTGCCAGCAGTCACAGGGGGCAAAATTCACCCCTCCACTTT.

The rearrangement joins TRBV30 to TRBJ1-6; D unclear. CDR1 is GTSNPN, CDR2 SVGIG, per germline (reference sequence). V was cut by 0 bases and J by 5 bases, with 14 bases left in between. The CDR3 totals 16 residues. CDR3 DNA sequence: TGTGCCTGGAGTGTCGGGCCCCCAGGCAATAATTCACCCCTCCACTTT. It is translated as CAWSVGPPGNNSPLHF.

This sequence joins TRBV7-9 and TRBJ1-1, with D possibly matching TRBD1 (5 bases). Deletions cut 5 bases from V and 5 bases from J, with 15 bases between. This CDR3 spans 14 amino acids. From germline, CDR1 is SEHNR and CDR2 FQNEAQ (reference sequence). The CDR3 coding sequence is TGTGCCAGCAGCCCTAGCCTCGGGGGTACTGAAGCTTTCTTT. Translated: CASSPSLGGTEAFF.

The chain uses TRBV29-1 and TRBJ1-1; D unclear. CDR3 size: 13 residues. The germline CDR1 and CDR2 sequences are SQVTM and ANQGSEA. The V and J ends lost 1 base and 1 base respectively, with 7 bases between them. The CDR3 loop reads CSVEASKNTEAFF. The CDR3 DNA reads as TGCAGCGTTGAAGCCTCCAAGAACACTGAAGCTTTCTTT.

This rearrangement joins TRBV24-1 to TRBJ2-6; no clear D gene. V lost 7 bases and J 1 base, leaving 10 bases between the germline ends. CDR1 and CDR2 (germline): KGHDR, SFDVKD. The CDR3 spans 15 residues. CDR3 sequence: CATSPVDSGANVLTF. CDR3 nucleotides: TGTGCCACCAGCCCCGTCGATTCTGGGGCCAACGTCCTGACTTTC.

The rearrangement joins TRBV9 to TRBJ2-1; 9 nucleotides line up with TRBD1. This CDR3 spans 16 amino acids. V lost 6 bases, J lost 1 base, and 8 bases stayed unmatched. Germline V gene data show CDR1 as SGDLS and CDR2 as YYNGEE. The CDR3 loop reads CASNYEGQGSYNEQFF. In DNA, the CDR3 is TGTGCCAGCAACTATGAAGGACAGGGGTCCTACAATGAGCAGTTCTTC.

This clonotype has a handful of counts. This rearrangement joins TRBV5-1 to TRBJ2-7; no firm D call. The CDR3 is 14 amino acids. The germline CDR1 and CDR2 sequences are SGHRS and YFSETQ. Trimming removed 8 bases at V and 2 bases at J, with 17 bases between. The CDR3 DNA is TGCGCCAGTCCTCTGTTCCCCAGACCCTACGAGCAGTACTTC. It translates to CASPLFPRPYEQYF.

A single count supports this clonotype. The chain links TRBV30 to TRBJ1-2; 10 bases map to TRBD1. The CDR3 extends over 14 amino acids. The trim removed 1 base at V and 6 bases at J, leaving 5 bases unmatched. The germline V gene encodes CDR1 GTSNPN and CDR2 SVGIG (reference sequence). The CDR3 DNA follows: TGTGCCTGGAGTGCGGACAGGGGGTCGAATGGCTACACCTTC. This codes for CAWSADRGSNGYTF.